This TCR beta chain was identified in a study of Graves' ophthalmopathy and Graves' hyperthyroidism. Transcripts of RNA were the source for amplifying TCR beta CDR3 regions. The first round was an RT-PCR with HTBI primers, and the second round was a multiplex PCR. TCRdb analysed the multiplex PCR reads with MiXCR anew, one entry per CDR3 protein. This sample has 350,000 to 450,000 distinct CDR3 sequences, with under 25% found just once. The sample holds many counts of this clonotype. One end of the junction is discordant with germline, which a read error may explain. CDR1 and CDR2 (germline): SQVTM, ANQGSEA. The CDR3 has 14 residues. In this cohort's terms, stable hyperthyroidism meant no ophthalmopathy by 18 months of follow-up. It was from more than 9 ml of fresh peripheral blood that the PBMCs came.

Sequenced input: peripheral blood. This receptor was obtained from a woman in her late teens or twenties with stable Graves' hyperthyroidism. The rearrangement links TRBV29-1 to TRBJ1-2; 7 nucleotides agree with TRBD1. CDR3: CSIDSETGTYGYTF. CDR3 DNA sequence: TGCAGCATTGATTCCGAGACAGGGACTTATGGCTACACCTTC.